The present T cell receptor (beta chain) was sequenced within a study of control samples from healthy donors and cancer patients. Germline CDR1 and CDR2: SGHVS and FNYEAQ. The CDR3 sequence is 15 residues long. Trimming took 1 base from V and 3 from J, leaving 11 bases between them. Only in-frame clones appear in the TCRdb table, and some are missing; sequencing was by immunoSEQ multiplex PCR. This sample has roughly 14,000 clones, with approximately 80% found just once. This clonotype was obtained from a female donor with lung cancer. Sequencing was carried out using formalin-fixed, paraffin-embedded tissue. V usage is TRBV7-6 and J usage is TRBJ2-3; tentatively, D is TRBD2 (6 bases). CDR3 protein: CASSLGTTSTDTQYF. As DNA, the CDR3 is TGTGCCAGCAGCTTAGGGACTACTTCAACAGATACGCAGTATTTT.